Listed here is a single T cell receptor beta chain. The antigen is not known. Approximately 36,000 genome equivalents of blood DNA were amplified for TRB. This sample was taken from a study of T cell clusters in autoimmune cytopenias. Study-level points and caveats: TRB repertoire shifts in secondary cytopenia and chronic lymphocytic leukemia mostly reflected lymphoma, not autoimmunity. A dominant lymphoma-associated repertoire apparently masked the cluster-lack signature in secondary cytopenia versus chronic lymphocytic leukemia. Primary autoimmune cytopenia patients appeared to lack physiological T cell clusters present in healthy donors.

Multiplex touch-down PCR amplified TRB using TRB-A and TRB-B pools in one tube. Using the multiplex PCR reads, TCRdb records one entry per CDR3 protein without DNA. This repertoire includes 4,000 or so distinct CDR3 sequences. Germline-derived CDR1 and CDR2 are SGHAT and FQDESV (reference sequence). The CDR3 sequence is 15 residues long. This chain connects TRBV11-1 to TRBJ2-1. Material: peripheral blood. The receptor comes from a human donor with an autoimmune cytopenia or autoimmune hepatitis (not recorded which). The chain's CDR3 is CASSLAISSYNEQFF. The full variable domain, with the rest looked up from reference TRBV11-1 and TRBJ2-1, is EAEVAQSPRYKITEKSQAVAFWCDPISGHATLYWYRQILGQGPELLVQFQDESVVDDSQLPKDRFSAERLKGVDSTLKIQPAELGDSAMYLCASSLAISSYNEQFFGPGTRLTVL.